A single sample gave rise to the 30 T cell receptor beta chains below, sequenced in a study of blood T cell repertoires in COVID-19 (dated by TCRdb to 2020 to 2022). Library method: the immunoSEQ multiplex PCR assay. Drawn from immuneACCESS, this table holds only the in-frame rearrangements with V and J called that TCRdb kept. Clones are partly lost; checked studies trace under half to an unresolved V gene and leave the rest unexplained. This sample gives around 26,000 clones in total; roughly 85% of them show up just once. Of the sample, around 10% is held by the ten largest clones. Input material: peripheral blood. The receptors derive from a human donor with active COVID-19. The donor label of this sample is uncertain.

The chain links TRBV10-3 to TRBJ2-7, with TRBD1 identical over 7 bases. From germline, CDR1 is ENHRY and CDR2 SYGVKD. This CDR3 is built from 15 residues. The V segment lost 3 bases and the J segment 6 bases; nucleotides outside the gene matches: 11. This chain's CDR3 is CAISDPGTAVSEQYF. The CDR3, as DNA: TGTGCCATCAGTGACCCGGGGACAGCCGTTAGCGAGCAGTACTTC.

The genes are TRBV19 and TRBJ2-1; 7 bases fit TRBD1. Germline-derived CDR1 and CDR2 are LNHDA and SQIVND (reference sequence). V dropped 2 bases and J dropped 1; count of bases not matched to a gene: 11. The CDR3 is 18 residues long. As DNA, the CDR3 is TGTGCCAGTAGTATATTTGGAGTCAGGGGGAATTCCTACAATGAGCAGTTCTTC. Translating gives CASSIFGVRGNSYNEQFF.

This chain uses TRBV4-1 with TRBJ1-2; D remains unclear. V was pared by 1 base and J by 3 bases, with 12 bases between. The CDR3 has 15 residues. Germline assignment: CDR1 MGHRA and CDR2 YSYEKL. In nucleotides, the CDR3 is TGCGCCAGCAGCCAAGTGCCCGGGGAACACTATGGCTACACCTTC. Its translation: CASSQVPGEHYGYTF.

The rearrangement links TRBV3-1 (or the pseudogene TRBV3-2) to TRBJ1-6; D gene unclear. V was cut by 4 bases and J by 8 bases, with 9 bases left in between. The CDR3 is made up of 13 amino acids. Per germline, CDR1 LGHDT and CDR2 YNNKEL (reference sequence). As DNA, the CDR3 is TGTGCCAGCAGCCCCAGGCTGGATTCACCCCTCCACTTT. The encoded protein is CASSPRLDSPLHF.

The chain uses TRBV7-2 and TRBJ1-6; D not resolved. From germline, CDR1 is SGHTA and CDR2 FQGNSA. CDR3 length: 15 residues. Trimming shortened V by 2 bases and J by 7 bases, and 12 bases separated the two germline ends. Written as DNA, the CDR3 is TGTGCCAGCAGCTTAAAAGTTGTGGCAAATTCACCCCTCCACTTT. Translating it yields CASSLKVVANSPLHF.

The V call is TRBV5-5, the J call TRBJ2-4, with 8 nucleotides matching TRBD1. The CDR3 spans 15 residues. Germline CDR1 and CDR2: SGHKS and YYEKEE (reference sequence). With V trimmed by 4 bases and J by 8 bases, 11 bases remained unmatched. CDR3 protein: CASSGSRQGKDIQYF. Here the CDR3 DNA reads TGTGCCAGCAGCGGTTCTCGACAGGGGAAAGACATTCAGTACTTC. Supplemented by reference TRBV5-5 and TRBJ2-4, the full variable domain reads DAGVTQSPTHLIKTRGQQVTLRCSPISGHKSVSWYQQVLGQGPQFIFQYYEKEERGRGNFPDRFSARQFPNYSSELNVNALLLGDSALYLCASSGSRQGKDIQYFGAGTRLSVL.

This chain connects TRBV3-1 (or the pseudogene TRBV3-2) to TRBJ2-2, with 7 bases that match TRBD2. The germline CDR1 and CDR2 sequences are LGHDT and YNNKEL (reference sequence). Unmatched junction bases numbered 11, after V lost 4 bases and J lost 0 bases. The CDR3 extends over 18 amino acids. This chain's CDR3 is CASSPSGRGRANTGELFF. CDR3 nucleotides: TGTGCCAGCAGCCCCTCGGGGAGGGGCAGGGCGAACACCGGGGAGCTGTTTTTT.

The chain uses TRBV27 and TRBJ2-5, with TRBD1 matching over 8 bases. Germline V gene data show CDR1 as MNHEY and CDR2 as SMNVEV (reference sequence). This CDR3 comprises 12 residues. After removal of 8 bases from V and 5 bases from J, the junction contained 4 bases not matched to a gene. The CDR3 is CASFRGLETQYF. CDR3 nucleotides: TGTGCCAGCTTCAGGGGGCTCGAGACCCAGTACTTC.

The chain links TRBV27 to TRBJ2-3, with D possibly TRBD2 on 6 matching bases. With 3 bases removed from V and 11 bases from J, the gap between germline ends came to 18 bases. From germline, CDR1 is MNHEY and CDR2 SMNVEV (reference sequence). This CDR3 is built from 14 residues. CDR3 loop: CASSFGSTGDLQYF. CDR3 coding DNA: TGTGCCAGCAGTTTTGGATCAACGGGGGATCTGCAGTATTTT.

V is TRBV28 and J is TRBJ1-1; the D gene is possibly TRBD1 (6 bases). Germline V gene sequence: CDR1 MDHEN, CDR2 SYDVKM. The CDR3 is 13 amino acids. The V and J ends lost 6 bases and 9 bases respectively, with 17 bases between them. CDR3 nucleotide sequence: TGTGCCAGCAGGACGGCCGGGACAAAAAAAGCTTTCTTT. This encodes CASRTAGTKKAFF. The whole variable domain, filled in from reference TRBV28 and TRBJ1-1, reads DVKVTQSSRYLVKRTGEKVFLECVQDMDHENMFWYRQDPGLGLRLIYFSYDVKMKEKGDIPEGYSVSREKKERFSLILESASTNQTSMYLCASRTAGTKKAFFGQGTRLTVV.

CDR3 in DNA: TGTGCCAGCAGCGGGGACTTGAGTGTTACGAACACCGGGGAGCTGTTTTTT. Its protein product is CASSGDLSVTNTGELFF. The V gene is TRBV7-9, the J gene TRBJ2-2, with D possibly being TRBD2 (6 bases). V lost 5 bases to trimming and J lost 0 bases, with 16 bases between them. The CDR3 covers 17 residues. In germline, CDR1 is SEHNR, CDR2 FQNEAQ (reference sequence).

This chain connects TRBV5-4 to TRBJ2-3, with D possibly TRBD2 on 6 matching bases. This CDR3 contains 17 residues. Germline CDR1 SGHNT, CDR2 YYREEE (reference sequence). V was pared by 2 bases and J by 4 bases, with 20 bases between. The CDR3 is CASSFVDGLASPDTQYF. The CDR3 DNA reads as TGTGCCAGCAGCTTCGTTGACGGCCTAGCGAGTCCAGATACGCAGTATTTT.

This clone was counted once. J is TRBJ1-2 and V is TRBV29-1, with D perhaps matching TRBD1 (6 bases). Germline CDR1 SQVTM, CDR2 ANQGSEA. CDR3 length: 14 amino acids. Trimming removed 6 bases at V and 0 bases at J, with 14 bases between. CDR3 protein: CSVAGQFSNYGYTF. The DNA for the CDR3 is TGCAGCGTCGCTGGACAGTTTTCTAACTATGGCTACACCTTC.

V usage is TRBV2 and J usage is TRBJ1-3, with D tentatively TRBD1 (5 bases). The CDR3 covers 15 residues. The germline V gene has CDR1 SNHLY and CDR2 FYNNEI. V was cut by 3 bases and J by 2 bases, with 11 bases left in between. CDR3 DNA sequence: TGTGCCAGCAGTGAGATCCCCAGGGCTGGAAACACCATATATTTT. Its protein is CASSEIPRAGNTIYF.

The J gene is TRBJ2-1, the V gene TRBV11-1; 8 positions match TRBD2. V was pared by 5 bases and J by 7 bases, with 10 bases of the junction left unmatched. CDR1 SGHAT and CDR2 FQDESV come from the germline V gene (reference sequence). CDR3 length: 15 amino acids. DNA of the CDR3: TGTGCCAGCAGCCTAGGGGCGGGAGGAAGGAATGAGCAGTTCTTC. Its translation is CASSLGAGGRNEQFF.

This clone occurred once. The V call is TRBV5-1, the J call TRBJ2-3; possibly TRBD1 for D (8 bases). This CDR3 has 14 residues. Germline CDR1 and CDR2: SGHRS and YFSETQ. Trimming pared 2 bases from V and 8 bases from J, leaving 15 bases between. For the CDR3, the DNA is TGCGCCAGCAGCTTTACACAGGGGGAGGGTACGCAGTATTTT. This translates into CASSFTQGEGTQYF.

This chain joins TRBV19 and TRBJ2-7, with 8 bases aligning to TRBD2. The CDR3 has 14 amino acids. Germline CDR1 is LNHDA and CDR2 is SQIVND (reference sequence). Trimming at V came to 3 bases and at J to 3 bases, leaving 4 bases not matched to a gene. CDR3 amino acids: CASSIGGGYYEQYF. Written as DNA, the CDR3 is TGTGCCAGTAGTATCGGGGGGGGATACTACGAGCAGTACTTC.

A few counts support this clone. The genes are TRBV7-9 and TRBJ2-5, with D possibly TRBD2 on 5 matching bases. The CDR3 totals 13 residues. CDR1 and CDR2 (germline): SEHNR, FQNEAQ (reference sequence). With 4 bases removed from V and 5 bases from J, the gap between germline ends came to 11 bases. The DNA of the CDR3 is TGTGCCAGCAGCTCGACTACCTGGGAGACCCAGTACTTC. This codes for CASSSTTWETQYF.

The rearrangement joins TRBV4-3 to TRBJ2-3, with D uncertain. With 0 bases removed from V and 0 bases from J, the gap between germline ends came to 10 bases. The CDR3 loop spans 16 amino acids. Germline CDR1 LGHNA, CDR2 YSLEER. CDR3 amino acids: CASSQDRASSTDTQYF. The DNA for the CDR3 is TGCGCCAGCAGCCAAGATCGAGCGTCTAGCACAGATACGCAGTATTTT.

This chain connects TRBV11-3 to TRBJ2-7, with 8 nucleotides matching TRBD2. This CDR3 is 14 amino acids long. Germline CDR1 is SGHNT and CDR2 is YENEEA. V lost 8 bases to trimming and J lost 6 bases; unmatched junction nucleotides: 12. The CDR3 DNA follows: TGTGCCAGCGCCACCCGGGAGGGCCGTAGCGAGCAGTACTTC. Protein product: CASATREGRSEQYF.

The rearrangement joins TRBV19 to TRBJ1-2, with 8 nucleotides matching TRBD1. V was pared by 9 bases and J by 4 bases, with 1 base of the junction left unmatched. Looked up from germline, CDR1 is LNHDA and CDR2 is SQIVND (reference sequence). CDR3 length equals 11 residues. Here the CDR3 DNA reads TGTGCCAGCGGGACAGGCTATGGCTACACCTTC. This encodes CASGTGYGYTF.

This sequence joins TRBV4-2 and TRBJ1-5, with D possibly matching TRBD1 (5 bases). The V and J ends lost 1 base and 7 bases respectively, with 11 bases between them. The CDR3 covers 14 residues. Per germline, CDR1 LGHNA and CDR2 YNFKEQ. The CDR3 region is CASSQGGGTQPQHF. CDR3 DNA: TGTGCCAGCAGCCAAGGGGGGGGGACCCAGCCCCAGCATTTT.

This chain connects TRBV5-1 to TRBJ2-2, with 9 positions matching TRBD2. Germline trimming cut 4 bases from V and 4 bases from J; bases unmatched to any gene: 2. Per the germline V gene, CDR1 is SGHRS and CDR2 is YFSETQ. The CDR3 consists of 14 residues. Here the CDR3 reads CASSNSGGTGELFF. The CDR3 nucleotides are TGCGCCAGCAGCAATAGCGGGGGCACCGGGGAGCTGTTTTTT.

This chain connects TRBV6-5 to TRBJ1-1; no reliable D call. The CDR3 runs 16 residues. Germline values: CDR1 MNHEY, CDR2 SVGAGI. The V gene lost 0 bases and the J gene lost 0 bases, with 11 bases spanning the gap. The CDR3 DNA reads as TGTGCCAGCAGTTACTCGTTGAACAGACTGAACACTGAAGCTTTCTTT. This gives the protein CASSYSLNRLNTEAFF.

The chain recombines TRBV7-3 with TRBJ2-1; D unresolved. From germline, CDR1 is SGHTA and CDR2 FQGTGA. The CDR3 length is 12 residues. V was pared by 5 bases and J by 9 bases, with 11 bases between. The CDR3 protein is CASSPLTGEQFF. CDR3 in DNA: TGTGCCAGCAGCCCCCTTACCGGTGAGCAGTTCTTC.

This clone has only a few counts. CDR3 amino acids: CASSPQGLGDTEAFF. The CDR3 DNA reads as TGTGCCAGCAGCCCACAGGGGCTAGGAGACACTGAAGCTTTCTTT. V is TRBV7-9 and J is TRBJ1-1; TRBD1 agrees at 7 bases. The germline V gene has CDR1 SEHNR and CDR2 FQNEAQ (reference sequence). The CDR3 runs to 15 residues. The V segment lost 5 bases and the J segment 3 bases; nucleotides outside the gene matches: 9.

The CDR3 sequence: CASSPGASASYEQYF. The CDR3 DNA is TGTGCCAGCAGCCCCGGGGCTAGCGCCTCCTACGAGCAGTACTTC. The V gene is TRBV7-3, the J gene TRBJ2-7; the D gene is possibly TRBD2 (6 bases). The CDR3 is 15 residues long. The V gene's germline CDR1 is SGHTA and CDR2 FQGTGA. V dropped 5 bases and J dropped 0 bases, with 14 bases sitting between them.

V usage is TRBV12-3 or TRBV12-4 and J usage is TRBJ2-5; D might be TRBD1 (6 bases). This CDR3 contains 13 residues. The V gene lost 6 bases and the J gene lost 4 bases, with 12 bases spanning the gap. The CDR3: CASSQQGTETQYF. The CDR3, as DNA: TGTGCCAGCAGCCAACAGGGTACAGAGACCCAGTACTTC.

The chain combines TRBV5-6 with TRBJ2-1; possibly TRBD1 for D (6 bases). CDR1 and CDR2 (germline): SGHDT, YYEEEE. This CDR3 has 14 amino acids. Trimming took 4 bases from V and 9 from J, leaving 17 bases between them. CDR3 amino acids: CASSHLNREGEQFF. In DNA, the CDR3 is TGTGCCAGCAGCCACCTTAACAGGGAAGGTGAGCAGTTCTTC.

CDR3: CASSLRVAGGQETQYF. The CDR3 DNA reads TGTGCCAGCAGCTTAAGGGTCGCGGGAGGCCAAGAGACCCAGTACTTC. J is TRBJ2-5 and V is TRBV7-2; TRBD2 matches 8 bases. The CDR3 has 16 residues. J gave up 1 base and V 2 bases, and 6 bases lay outside the gene matches. Germline assignment: CDR1 SGHTA and CDR2 FQGNSA.